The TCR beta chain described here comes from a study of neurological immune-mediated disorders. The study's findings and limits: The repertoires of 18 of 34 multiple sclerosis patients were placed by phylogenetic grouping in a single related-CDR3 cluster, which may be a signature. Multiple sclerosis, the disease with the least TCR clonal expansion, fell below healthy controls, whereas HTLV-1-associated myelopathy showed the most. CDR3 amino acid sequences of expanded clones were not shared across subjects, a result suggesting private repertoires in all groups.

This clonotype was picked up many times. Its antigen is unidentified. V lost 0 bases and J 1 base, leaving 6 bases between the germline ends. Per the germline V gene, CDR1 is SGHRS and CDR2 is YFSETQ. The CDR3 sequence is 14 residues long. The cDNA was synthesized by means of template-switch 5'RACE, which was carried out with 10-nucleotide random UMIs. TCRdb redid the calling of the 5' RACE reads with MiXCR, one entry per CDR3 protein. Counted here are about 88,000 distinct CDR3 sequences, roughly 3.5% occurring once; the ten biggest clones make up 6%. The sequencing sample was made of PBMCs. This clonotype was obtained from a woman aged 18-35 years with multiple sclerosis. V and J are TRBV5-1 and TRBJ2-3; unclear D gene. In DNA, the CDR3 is TGCGCCAGCAGCTTGGCGCCGGGCACAGATACGCAGTATTTT. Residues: CASSLAPGTDTQYF.